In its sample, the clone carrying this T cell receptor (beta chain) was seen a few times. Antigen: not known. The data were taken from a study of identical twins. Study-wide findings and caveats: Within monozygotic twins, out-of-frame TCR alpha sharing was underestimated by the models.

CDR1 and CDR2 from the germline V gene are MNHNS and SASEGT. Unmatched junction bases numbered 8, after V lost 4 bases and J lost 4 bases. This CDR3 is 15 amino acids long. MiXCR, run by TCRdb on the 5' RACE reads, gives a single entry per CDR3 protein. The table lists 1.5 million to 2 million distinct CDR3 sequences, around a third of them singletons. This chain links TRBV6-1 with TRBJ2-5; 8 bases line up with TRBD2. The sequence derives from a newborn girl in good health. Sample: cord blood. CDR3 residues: CASSGAGTRVETQYF. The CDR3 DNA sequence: TGTGCCAGCAGTGGAGCCGGGACTAGAGTAGAGACCCAGTACTTC.